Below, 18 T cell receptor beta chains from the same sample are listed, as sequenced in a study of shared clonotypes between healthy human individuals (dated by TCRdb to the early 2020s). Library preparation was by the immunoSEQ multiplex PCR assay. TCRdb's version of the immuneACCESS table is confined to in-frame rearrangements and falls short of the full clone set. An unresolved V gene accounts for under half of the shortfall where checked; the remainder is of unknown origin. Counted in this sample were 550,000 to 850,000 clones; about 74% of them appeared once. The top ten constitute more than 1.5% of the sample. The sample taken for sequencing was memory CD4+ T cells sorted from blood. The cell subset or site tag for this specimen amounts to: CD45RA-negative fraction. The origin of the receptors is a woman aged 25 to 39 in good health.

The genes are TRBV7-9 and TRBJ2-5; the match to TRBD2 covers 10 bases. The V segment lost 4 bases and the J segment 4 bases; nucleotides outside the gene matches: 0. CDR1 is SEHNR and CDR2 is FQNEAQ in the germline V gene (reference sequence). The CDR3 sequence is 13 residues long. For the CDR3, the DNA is TGTGCCAGCAGCTCTAGCGGGAGAGAGACCCAGTACTTC. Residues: CASSSSGRETQYF.

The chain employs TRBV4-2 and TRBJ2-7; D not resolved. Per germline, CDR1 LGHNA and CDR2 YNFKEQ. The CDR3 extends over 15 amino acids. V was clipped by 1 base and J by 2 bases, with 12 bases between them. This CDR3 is CASSQASGPAYEQYF. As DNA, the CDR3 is TGTGCCAGCAGCCAAGCGAGTGGACCTGCCTACGAGCAGTACTTC.

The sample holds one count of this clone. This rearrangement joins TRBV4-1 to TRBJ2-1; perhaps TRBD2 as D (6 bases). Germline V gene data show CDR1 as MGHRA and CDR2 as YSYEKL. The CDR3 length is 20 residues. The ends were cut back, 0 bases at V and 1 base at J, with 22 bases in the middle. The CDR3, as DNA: TGCGCCAGCAGCCAAGAAAGGGTGACTAGTCCAGTAAGGTCCTACAATGAGCAGTTCTTC. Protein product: CASSQERVTSPVRSYNEQFF.

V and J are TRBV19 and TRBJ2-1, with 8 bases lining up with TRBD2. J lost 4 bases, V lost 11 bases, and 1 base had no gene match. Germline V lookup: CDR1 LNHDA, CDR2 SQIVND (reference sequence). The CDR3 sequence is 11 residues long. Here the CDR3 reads CASGGYNEQFF. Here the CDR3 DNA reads TGTGCCTCGGGGGGGTACAATGAGCAGTTCTTC.

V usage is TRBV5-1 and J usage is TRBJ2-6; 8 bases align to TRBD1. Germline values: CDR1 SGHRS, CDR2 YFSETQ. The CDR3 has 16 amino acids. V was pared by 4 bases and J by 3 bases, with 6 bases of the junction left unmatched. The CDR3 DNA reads TGCGCCAGCAGCCAGCAGGGGGCTGGTGGGGCCAACGTCCTGACTTTC. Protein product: CASSQQGAGGANVLTF. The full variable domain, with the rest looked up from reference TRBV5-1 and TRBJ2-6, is KAGVTQTPRYLIKTRGQQVTLSCSPISGHRSVSWYQQTPGQGLQFLFEYFSETQRNKGNFPGRFSGRQFSNSRSEMNVSTLELGDSALYLCASSQQGAGGANVLTFGAGSRLTVL.

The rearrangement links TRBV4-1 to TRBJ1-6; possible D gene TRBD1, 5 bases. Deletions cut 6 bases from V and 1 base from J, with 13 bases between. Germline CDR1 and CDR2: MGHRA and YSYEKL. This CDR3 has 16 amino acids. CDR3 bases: TGCGCCAGCAGAGAGACAGCGGGTTCCTATAATTCACCCCTCCACTTT. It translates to CASRETAGSYNSPLHF.

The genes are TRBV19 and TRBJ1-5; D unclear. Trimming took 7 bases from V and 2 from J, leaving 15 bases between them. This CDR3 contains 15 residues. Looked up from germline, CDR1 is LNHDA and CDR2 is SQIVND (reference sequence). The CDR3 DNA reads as TGTGCCAGTATGCCACACCTGGGTGGCAATCAGCCCCAGCATTTT. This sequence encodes CASMPHLGGNQPQHF. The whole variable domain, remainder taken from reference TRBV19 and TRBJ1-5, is DGGITQSPKYLFRKEGQNVTLSCEQNLNHDAMYWYRQDPGQGLRLIYYSQIVNDFQKGDIAEGYSVSREKKESFPLTVTSAQKNPTAFYLCASMPHLGGNQPQHFGDGTRLSIL.

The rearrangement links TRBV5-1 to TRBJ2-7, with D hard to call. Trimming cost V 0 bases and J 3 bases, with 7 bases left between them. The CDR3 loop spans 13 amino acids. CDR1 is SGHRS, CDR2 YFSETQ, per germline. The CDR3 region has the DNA TGCGCCAGCAGCTTGGACGGGTTCTACGAGCAGTACTTC. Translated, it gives CASSLDGFYEQYF.

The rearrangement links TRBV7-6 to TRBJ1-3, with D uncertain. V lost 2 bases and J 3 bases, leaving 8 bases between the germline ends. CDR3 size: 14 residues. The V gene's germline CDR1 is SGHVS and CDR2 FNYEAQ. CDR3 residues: CASSLQQDGNTIYF. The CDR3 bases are TGTGCCAGCAGCTTACAACAAGATGGAAACACCATATATTTT.

CDR3 protein: CASSGQNYEAFF. The CDR3 bases are TGTGCCAGCAGTGGACAGAACTATGAAGCTTTCTTT. The chain carries TRBV2 and TRBJ1-1; D possibly corresponds to TRBD1 (5 bases). Germline V gives CDR1 SNHLY, CDR2 FYNNEI. Trimming removed 4 bases at V and 7 bases at J, with 10 bases between. CDR3 length: 12 residues.

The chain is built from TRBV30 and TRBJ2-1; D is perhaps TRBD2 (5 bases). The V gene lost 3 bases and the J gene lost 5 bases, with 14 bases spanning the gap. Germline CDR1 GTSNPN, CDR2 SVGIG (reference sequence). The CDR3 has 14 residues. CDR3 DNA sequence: TGTGCCTGGAGGAGGGAGCAGCGTCACAATGAGCAGTTCTTC. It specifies CAWRREQRHNEQFF.

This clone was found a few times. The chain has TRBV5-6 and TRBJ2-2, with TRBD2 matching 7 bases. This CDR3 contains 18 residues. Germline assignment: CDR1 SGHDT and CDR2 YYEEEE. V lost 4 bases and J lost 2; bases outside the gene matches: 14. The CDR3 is CASSRVAGPSGNTGELFF. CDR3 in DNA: TGTGCCAGCAGCCGGGTTGCCGGGCCTAGCGGAAACACCGGGGAGCTGTTTTTT.

The CDR3 reads CASSPGTSGYNEQFF. The CDR3 DNA sequence: TGTGCCAGCAGCCCCGGGACTAGCGGCTACAATGAGCAGTTCTTC. The chain couples TRBV5-4 to TRBJ2-1, with 11 bases aligning to TRBD2. Trimming removed 4 bases from V and 3 bases from J; junction bases left unmatched: 3. Germline values: CDR1 SGHNT, CDR2 YYREEE (reference sequence). CDR3 length: 15 amino acids.

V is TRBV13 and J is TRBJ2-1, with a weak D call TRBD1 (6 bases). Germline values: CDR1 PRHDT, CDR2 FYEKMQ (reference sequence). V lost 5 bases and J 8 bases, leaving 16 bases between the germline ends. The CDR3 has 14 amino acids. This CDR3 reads CASSKQGSWDEQFF. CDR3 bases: TGTGCCAGCAGCAAACAGGGTTCATGGGATGAGCAGTTCTTC.

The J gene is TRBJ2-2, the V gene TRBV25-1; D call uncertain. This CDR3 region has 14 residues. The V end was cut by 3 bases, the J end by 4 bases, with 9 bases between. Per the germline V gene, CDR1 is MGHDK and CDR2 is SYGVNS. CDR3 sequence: CASSDHRVTGELFF. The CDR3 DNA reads TGTGCCAGCAGTGATCATCGAGTCACCGGGGAGCTGTTTTTT. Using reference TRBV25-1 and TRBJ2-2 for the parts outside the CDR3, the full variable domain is EADIYQTPRYLVIGTGKKITLECSQTMGHDKMYWYQQDPGMELHLIHYSYGVNSTEKGDLSSESTVSRIRTEHFPLTLESARPSHTSQYLCASSDHRVTGELFFGEGSRLTVL.

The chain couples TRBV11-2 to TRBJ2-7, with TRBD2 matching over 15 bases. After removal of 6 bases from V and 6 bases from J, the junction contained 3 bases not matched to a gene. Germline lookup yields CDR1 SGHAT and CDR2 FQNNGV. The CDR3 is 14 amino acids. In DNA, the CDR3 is TGTGCCAGCAGGGGACTAGCGGGAGGTCGCGAGCAGTACTTC. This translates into CASRGLAGGREQYF.

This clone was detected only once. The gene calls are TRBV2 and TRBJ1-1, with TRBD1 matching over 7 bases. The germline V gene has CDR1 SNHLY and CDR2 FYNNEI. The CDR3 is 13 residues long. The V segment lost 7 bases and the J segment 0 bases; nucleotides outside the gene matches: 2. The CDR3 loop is CASKQGLNTEAFF. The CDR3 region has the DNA TGTGCCAGCAAACAGGGGTTGAACACTGAAGCTTTCTTT.

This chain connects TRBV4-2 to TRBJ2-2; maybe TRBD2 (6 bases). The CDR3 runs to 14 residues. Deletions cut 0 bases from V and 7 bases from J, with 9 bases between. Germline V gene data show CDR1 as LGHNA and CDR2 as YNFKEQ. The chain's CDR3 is CASSQDWTIGELFF. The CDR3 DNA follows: TGTGCCAGCAGCCAAGATTGGACTATCGGGGAGCTGTTTTTT.